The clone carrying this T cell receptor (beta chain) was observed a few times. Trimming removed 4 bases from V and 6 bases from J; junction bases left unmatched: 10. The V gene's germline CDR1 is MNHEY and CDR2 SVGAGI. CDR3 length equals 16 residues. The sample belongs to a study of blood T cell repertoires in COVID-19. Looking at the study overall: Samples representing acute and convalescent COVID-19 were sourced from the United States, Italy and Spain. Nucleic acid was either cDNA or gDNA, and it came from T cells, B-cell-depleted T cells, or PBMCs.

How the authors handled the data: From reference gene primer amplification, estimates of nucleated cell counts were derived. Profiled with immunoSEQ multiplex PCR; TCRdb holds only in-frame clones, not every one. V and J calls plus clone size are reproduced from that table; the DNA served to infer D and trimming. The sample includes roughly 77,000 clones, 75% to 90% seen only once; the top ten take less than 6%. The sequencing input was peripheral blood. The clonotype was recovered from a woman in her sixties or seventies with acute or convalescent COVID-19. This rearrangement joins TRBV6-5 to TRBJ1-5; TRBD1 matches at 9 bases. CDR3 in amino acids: CASSSRGTGFGQPQHF. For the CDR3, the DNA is TGTGCCAGCAGTTCTCGAGGGACAGGGTTTGGTCAGCCCCAGCATTTT.